These T cell receptor beta chains were read from a single sample in a study of Graves' ophthalmopathy and Graves' hyperthyroidism. TCRdb independently ran MiXCR on the multiplex PCR reads; one entry per CDR3 protein. This sample has hundreds of thousands of distinct CDR3 sequences, with roughly two fifths found just once. The specimen sequenced was peripheral blood. The receptors come from an adult man with Graves' ophthalmopathy. Both conserved end residues are part of each CDR3. D genes are given only for firm matches. The listing skips clone size in some rows; elsewhere it reads once, few, many or a size class.

v_call	clone_size	j_call	d_call	cdr3_aa	cdr3_nt
TRBV7-9	NA	TRBJ2-5	NA	CSSSPQGTAGTQYF	TGTTCCAGCAGCCCGCAGGGGACAGCGGGGACCCAGTACTTC
TRBV12-3/TRBV12-4	many	TRBJ1-1	NA	CASSPMGQGLHTEAFF	TGTGCCAGCAGTCCGATGGGCCAGGGGCTACACACTGAAGCTTTCTTT
TRBV4-2	many	TRBJ2-6	NA	CASSQHGPSGANVLTF	TGTGCCAGCAGCCAACACGGGCCCTCTGGGGCCAACGTCCTGACTTTC
TRBV6-6	NA	TRBJ1-4	NA	CASSYGAGYATNEKLFF	TGTGCCAGCAGTTATGGGGCAGGATATGCAACTAATGAAAAACTGTTTTTT
TRBV19	NA	TRBJ1-2	NA	CASTLGGAYGYTF	TGTGCCAGCACCCTCGGGGGGGCCTATGGCTACACCTTC
TRBV9	many	TRBJ1-5	NA	CASSVEGIQPQHF	TGTGCCAGCAGCGTAGAAGGGATCCAGCCCCAGCATTTT
TRBV6-1	NA	TRBJ1-1	TRBD1	CAARDAGGSNTEAFF	TGTGCCGCCCGAGACGCAGGGGGCTCAAACACTGAAGCTTTCTTT
TRBV5-4	many	TRBJ1-1	NA	CASSSGTRDTEAFF	TGTGCCAGCAGCTCCGGGACCAGAGACACTGAAGCTTTCTTT
TRBV4-2	NA	TRBJ1-4	NA	CASSQGQVNEKLFF	TGTGCCAGCAGCCAAGGACAGGTTAATGAAAAACTGTTTTTT
TRBV20-1	once	TRBJ2-7	NA	CSAVGQYF	TGCAGTGCTGTGGGGCAGTACTTC
TRBV7-2	NA	TRBJ1-2	TRBD1	CASSLANRGASHGYTF	TGTGCCAGCAGCTTAGCTAACAGGGGGGCTTCCCATGGCTACACCTTC
TRBV5-5	NA	TRBJ2-6	NA	CASSSESGANVLTF	TGTGCCAGCAGTTCCGAGTCTGGGGCCAACGTCCTGACTTTC
TRBV7-9	many	TRBJ2-6	TRBD1	CASSDRDRGIGANVLTF	TGTGCCAGCAGCGACCGGGACAGGGGGATAGGGGCCAACGTCCTGACTTTC
TRBV7-2	NA	TRBJ1-2	TRBD1	CASSSGQGARSYTF	TGTGCCAGCAGCTCGGGACAGGGGGCGCGTAGCTACACCTTC
TRBV15	many	TRBJ2-7	TRBD1	CATSSPGGGQGSFEQYF	TGTGCCACCAGCAGCCCCGGAGGGGGACAGGGGAGCTTCGAGCAGTACTTC
TRBV10-3	NA	TRBJ1-1	TRBD1	CAISEATGAEAFF	TGTGCCATCAGTGAGGCGACAGGGGCCGAAGCTTTCTTT
TRBV19	NA	TRBJ2-2	NA	CASQSGELFF	TGTGCCAGTCAATCAGGGGAGCTGTTTTTT
TRBV7-2	few	TRBJ1-2	TRBD1	CASSLRQGGAGGSGYTF	TGTGCCAGCAGCTTAAGACAGGGGGGCGCCGGGGGTAGTGGCTACACCTTC
TRBV20-1	NA	TRBJ1-4	NA	CSARDPEGGIELFF	TGCAGTGCTCGTGACCCTGAGGGGGGGATAGAACTGTTTTTT
TRBV19	many	TRBJ1-5	NA	CASSKGIYSNQPQHF	TGTGCCAGTAGTAAGGGGATTTATAGCAATCAGCCCCAGCATTTT
TRBV2	many	TRBJ1-2	TRBD1	CASGTDTVKDGYTF	TGTGCCAGCGGGACAGATACAGTAAAGGATGGCTACACCTTC
TRBV24-1	many	TRBJ2-6	NA	CATSDPADPNVLTF	TGTGCCACCAGTGATCCCGCGGACCCCAACGTCCTGACTTTC
TRBV7-8	NA	TRBJ1-1	TRBD1	CAWYRDRVGAFF	TGTGCCTGGTACCGGGACAGGGTTGGTGCTTTCTTT
TRBV15	many	TRBJ2-7	TRBD1	CATSRDVTGDEQYF	TGTGCCACCAGCAGAGATGTGACAGGGGACGAGCAGTACTTC
TRBV10-3	NA	TRBJ2-7	NA	CASSYSGTVYEQYF	TGTGCCAGCAGTTACTCGGGGACTGTTTACGAGCAGTACTTC
TRBV5-1	NA	TRBJ2-2	TRBD1	CASSWTGPRDTGELFF	TGCGCCAGCAGCTGGACAGGGCCGCGGGACACCGGGGAGCTGTTTTTT
TRBV2	many	TRBJ2-5	TRBD1	CASSELTGSPETQYF	TGTGCCAGCAGTGAGTTGACAGGGAGCCCAGAGACCCAGTACTTC
TRBV7-3	NA	TRBJ2-5	TRBD2	CASSLRAGGPRETQYF	TGTGCCAGCAGCTTAAGAGCGGGAGGGCCTCGAGAGACCCAGTACTTC
TRBV10-3	few	TRBJ1-1	NA	CASRKTHRDTEAFF	TGTGCCAGCAGAAAAACTCACAGGGACACTGAAGCTTTCTTT
TRBV7-9	NA	TRBJ1-2	NA	CASPGVGLDYGYTF	TGTGCCAGCCCAGGGGTAGGCCTGGACTATGGCTACACCTTC
TRBV20-1	many	TRBJ1-5	NA	CSASSQPFNQPQHF	TGCAGTGCTAGTTCCCAGCCATTCAATCAGCCCCAGCATTTT
TRBV7-2	many	TRBJ1-1	TRBD1	CASSRDRGNTEAFF	TGTGCCAGCAGCCGTGACAGGGGGAACACTGAAGCTTTCTTT
TRBV18	NA	TRBJ2-7	NA	CAGSPTYSYEQYF	TGTGCCGGCTCACCGACTTACTCCTACGAGCAGTACTTC
TRBV20-1	many	TRBJ2-5	NA	CSARDLEGAQETQYF	TGCAGTGCTAGAGATCTGGAGGGGGCCCAAGAGACCCAGTACTTC
TRBV7-9	NA	TRBJ2-5	NA	CASSSDKETQYF	TGTGCCAGCAGTTCCGATAAAGAGACCCAGTACTTC
TRBV15	many	TRBJ1-5	NA	CATSRDHDSNQPQHF	TGTGCCACCAGCAGAGATCACGATAGCAATCAGCCCCAGCATTTT
TRBV30	NA	TRBJ2-5	NA	CAWSSGGSETQYF	TGTGCCTGGAGTTCGGGGGGCAGTGAGACCCAGTACTTC
TRBV7-9	many	TRBJ1-2	NA	CASSSGLHLYGYTF	TGTGCCAGCAGCTCAGGGCTACACCTCTATGGCTACACCTTC
TRBV20-1	NA	TRBJ1-1	NA	CSAREQPMNTEAFF	TGCAGTGCTAGAGAACAGCCAATGAACACTGAAGCTTTCTTT
TRBV9	NA	TRBJ2-7	TRBD1	CASSGDRGSVNYGQYF	TGTGCCAGCAGCGGGGACAGGGGATCGGTAAATTACGGGCAGTACTTC
TRBV29-1	NA	TRBJ1-2	NA	CSVGAEDGYTF	TGCAGCGTTGGGGCAGAGGATGGCTACACCTTC
TRBV29-1	many	TRBJ1-1	TRBD1	CSAGTGTGTEAFF	TGCAGCGCCGGGACAGGGACGGGCACTGAAGCTTTCTTT
TRBV9	few	TRBJ2-2	TRBD2	CASSSDKTSGSLTGELFF	TGTGCCAGCAGCTCAGATAAGACTAGCGGGAGCCTCACCGGGGAGCTGTTTTTT
TRBV4-2	NA	TRBJ1-1	NA	CASSQVVRTDTEAFF	TGTGCCAGCAGCCAAGTAGTGCGGACAGACACTGAAGCTTTCTTT
TRBV10-3	NA	TRBJ2-7	TRBD1	CAISRTGEREQYF	TGTGCCATCAGCCGGACAGGGGAGCGCGAGCAGTACTTC
TRBV29-1	NA	TRBJ1-1	TRBD1	CSGDRVAEAFF	TGCAGCGGAGACAGGGTTGCTGAAGCTTTCTTT
TRBV2	many	TRBJ1-1	NA	CASSDGRNTEAFF	TGTGCCAGCAGTGACGGGAGGAACACTGAAGCTTTCTTT
TRBV10-3	many	TRBJ2-7	TRBD1	CAISPGQGAYEQYF	TGTGCCATCAGTCCGGGACAGGGGGCCTACGAGCAGTACTTC
TRBV19	many	TRBJ1-5	TRBD1	CASSTPSGQGRNQPQHF	TGTGCCAGTAGTACCCCCTCCGGACAGGGTAGGAATCAGCCCCAGCATTTT
TRBV12-3/TRBV12-4	many	TRBJ1-1	TRBD1	CASTQGGQGGTEAFF	TGTGCCAGCACCCAAGGGGGACAGGGGGGGACTGAAGCTTTCTTT
TRBV29-1	NA	TRBJ2-7	TRBD1	CSAAGQGEQYF	TGCAGCGCAGCGGGACAGGGGGAGCAGTACTTC
TRBV7-3	NA	TRBJ1-3	NA	CASSLQPGVGNTIYF	TGTGCTAGCAGTTTGCAGCCGGGGGTAGGAAACACCATATATTTT
TRBV6-5	NA	TRBJ1-5	NA	CASSYWVGQPQHF	TGTGCCAGCAGTTACTGGGTCGGGCAGCCCCAGCATTTT